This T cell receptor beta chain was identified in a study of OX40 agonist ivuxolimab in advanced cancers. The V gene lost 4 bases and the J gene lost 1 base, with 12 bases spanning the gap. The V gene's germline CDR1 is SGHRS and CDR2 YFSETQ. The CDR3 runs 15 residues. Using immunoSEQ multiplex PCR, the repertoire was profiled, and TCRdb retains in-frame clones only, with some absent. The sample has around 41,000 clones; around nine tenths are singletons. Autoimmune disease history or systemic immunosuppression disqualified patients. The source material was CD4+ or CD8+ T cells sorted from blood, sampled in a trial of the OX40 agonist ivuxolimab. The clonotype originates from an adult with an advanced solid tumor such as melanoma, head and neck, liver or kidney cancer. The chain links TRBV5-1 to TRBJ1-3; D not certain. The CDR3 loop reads CASSPDPSSGNTIYF. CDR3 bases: TGCGCCAGCAGCCCCGACCCTTCATCTGGAAACACCATATATTTT.